The clone carrying this T cell receptor (beta chain) has more than one count but fewer than ten. Its antigen is as yet unknown. The source of the sample is a study of beta chain features in type 1 diabetes. Trimming took 8 bases from V and 0 from J; bases not matched to a gene: 6. Germline lookup yields CDR1 MNHEY and CDR2 SMNVEV (reference sequence). CDR3 length: 16 residues. The sequenced template was cDNA made from the entire isolated RNA. The repertoire was sequenced with immunoSEQ multiplex PCR; TCRdb's copy has only in-frame clones and lacks some. The profile shows 150,000 to 190,000 clones, approximately 10% of them singletons. Points from the study as a whole: Researchers cautioned that cDNA sequencing could over-represent cells with high TCR expression. All four CD4+ subsets from Type 1 diabetes patients carried moderately but significantly shorter TCRB CDR3s.

Sequenced sample: central memory CD4+ T cells from blood. J is TRBJ2-6 and V is TRBV27; 8 nucleotides line up with TRBD1. This receptor was taken from a young man with type 1 diabetes. The CDR3 DNA reads as TGTGCCAGCGGCGGGACAGGCTTCTCTGGGGCCAACGTCCTGACTTTC. It specifies CASGGTGFSGANVLTF.